The entry that follows covers one T cell receptor (beta chain) sequence. The antigen is not known. TCRdb re-derived calls from the RT-PCR reads in MiXCR, one entry per CDR3 protein. The sample records about 520,000 distinct CDR3 sequences, about 25% being singletons. The entry originates in a study of response to subunit inactivated influenza vaccine. Study results and limitations: Authors suggested each seasonal flu vaccination may recruit only limited numbers of new T cells.

The specimen comprised CD4+ T cells sorted from PBMCs, sampled about 5 days after vaccination. The sequence was obtained from a man in his fifties or sixties who received an inactivated influenza vaccine.

CDR3 coding DNA: TGCGCCAGCAGTGAGGGCAGGGTCCTACTCACAGATACGCAGTATTTT. It specifies CASSEGRVLLTDTQYF. This chain connects TRBV10-1 to TRBJ2-3; the D gene is possibly TRBD1 (5 bases). V gave up 2 bases and J gave up 2 bases, with 14 bases separating them. This CDR3 region has 16 residues. Germline-derived CDR1 and CDR2 are WNHNN and SYGVQD (reference sequence).